Shown below are 5 T cell receptor beta chains from a single sample sequenced in a study of blood T cells in healthy people across ages. Using a J-beta primer mix together with a sample-barcoded 5' primer, a second PCR was run for roughly 7 to 12 cycles. One entry per CDR3 protein, called by TCRdb with MiXCR from the 5' RACE reads. The table lists some 930,000 distinct CDR3 sequences, approximately 32% of them singletons, with around 9.6% in the top ten. These same records also appear under a second study, on T cells of mothers and their children.

Input material: blood. The receptors originated from a woman aged 35 to 49 in good health.

This clonotype came up a few times. The chain is built from TRBV29-1 and TRBJ2-7; the D gene could be TRBD1 or TRBD2 (6 bases each). V lost 4 bases, J lost 3 bases, and 10 bases lay in between. CDR3 size: 12 residues. Germline CDR1 SQVTM, CDR2 ANQGSEA. The CDR3 bases are TGCAGCGTTGGGGGGGCCCTCTACGAGCAGTACTTC. This translates into CSVGGALYEQYF.

Only a few counts were recorded for this clonotype. This rearrangement joins TRBV5-1 to TRBJ2-4; 10 nucleotides agree with TRBD1. Germline CDR1 is SGHRS and CDR2 is YFSETQ. V lost 4 bases to trimming and J lost 3 bases; unmatched junction nucleotides: 7. This CDR3 is 16 amino acids long. CDR3 DNA: TGCGCCAGCAGCAGGGACAGGGGTGGCGGCAAAAACATTCAGTACTTC. Protein sequence: CASSRDRGGGKNIQYF.

This clonotype was detected ten times or more. The rearrangement uses TRBV4-3 and TRBJ2-2; D remains ambiguous. CDR1 is LGHNA and CDR2 is YSLEER in the germline V gene. The CDR3 runs to 16 residues. Deletions cut 1 base from V and 0 bases from J, with 9 bases between. CDR3 DNA sequence: TGCGCCAGCAGCCAAGTTTTTTCATCGAACACCGGGGAGCTGTTTTTT. This encodes CASSQVFSSNTGELFF.

The rearrangement links TRBV21-1 to TRBJ2-1; TRBD1, as called in the table, went unchecked against the DNA. TRBV21-1 is shown as a pseudogene. The CDR3 has 12 residues. This CDR3 reads CASKGGTNEQFF. CDR3 DNA: TGTGCCAGCAAAGGGGGCACGAATGAGCAGTTCTTC.

This chain links TRBV9 with TRBJ2-2, with a weak D call TRBD2 (5 bases). The CDR3 contains 16 residues. Trimming cost V 0 bases and J 6 bases, with 15 bases left between them. Germline-derived CDR1 and CDR2 are SGDLS and YYNGEE. The CDR3 DNA is TGTGCCAGCAGCGTAGCCCCCCGGGATCTTTCCGGGGAGCTGTTTTTT. It yields the protein CASSVAPRDLSGELFF.